A selection of T cell receptor beta chains follows, all from one sample in a study of regulatory T cells in long-lasting Graves disease. One entry per CDR3 protein results from TCRdb running MiXCR on the multiplex PCR reads. The sample holds about 530,000 distinct CDR3 sequences, roughly a sixth seen once. These data are also associated with another study on T cells in Graves' hyperthyroidism and ophthalmopathy.

The sequences come from peripheral blood mononuclear cells (PBMCs), collected at new diagnosis, from a patient treated with antithyroid drugs. These receptors were taken from a woman aged 40-65 years with Graves disease. Both conserved end residues are part of each CDR3. The D gene is left open where the match is weak. Clone size, where shown, is once, few, many, or a class for clones that have expanded.

TRBD1 | TRBJ1-5 | TRBV12-3/TRBV12-4 | many | CASKTGRRQGSNQPQHF | TGTGCCAGCAAAACCGGCCGGCGACAGGGGAGCAATCAGCCCCAGCATTTT
NA | TRBJ1-1 | TRBV11-2 | many | CASSAGFVAEAFF | TGTGCCAGCAGCGCCGGCTTCGTTGCTGAAGCTTTCTTT
NA | TRBJ1-1 | TRBV12-5 | NA | CASGLVLRGLVPMNTEAFF | TGTGCTAGTGGTTTGGTACTACGGGGCCTAGTACCCATGAACACTGAAGCTTTCTTT
NA | TRBJ1-3 | TRBV6-1 | NA | CASSEPRTVSGNTIYF | TGTGCCAGCAGTGAACCCCGGACAGTCTCTGGAAACACCATATATTTT
NA | TRBJ2-7 | TRBV14 | many | CASSQAQDYEGQYF | TGTGCCAGCAGCCAGGCACAGGACTATGAGGGGCAGTACTTC
NA | TRBJ1-1 | TRBV14 | NA | CAGSQDSGRRGAATEAFF | TGTGCCGGCAGCCAAGATTCAGGCAGGAGAGGGGCGGCGACTGAAGCTTTCTTT
TRBD2 | TRBJ2-3 | TRBV5-1 | many | CASSFGTSGGADTQYF | TGCGCCAGCAGCTTTGGGACTAGCGGGGGAGCAGATACGCAGTATTTT
NA | TRBJ2-3 | TRBV6-1 | NA | CASGLAASTDTQYF | TGTGCCAGCGGTCTAGCAGCGAGCACAGATACGCAGTATTTT
NA | TRBJ2-7 | TRBV5-6 | many | CASSLGTYYEQYF | TGTGCCAGCAGCTTGGGGACGTATTACGAGCAGTACTTC
TRBD2 | TRBJ2-2 | TRBV5-1 | NA | CASRSLAGGAGELFF | TGCGCCAGCAGATCTCTAGCGGGAGGTGCCGGGGAGCTGTTTTTT
NA | TRBJ1-1 | TRBV24-1 | many | CATSDHGRDEAFF | TGTGCCACCAGTGATCATGGGAGGGATGAAGCTTTCTTT
TRBD1 | TRBJ1-5 | TRBV3-1 | NA | CASSPGQGAVQPQHF | TGTGCCAGCAGCCCGGGACAGGGGGCTGTTCAGCCCCAGCATTTT
NA | TRBJ1-1 | TRBV28 | many | CASSFKGSPEAFF | TGTGCCAGCAGTTTTAAGGGGAGCCCTGAAGCTTTCTTT
NA | TRBJ1-2 | TRBV12-3/TRBV12-4 | many | CASSLVPGHGYTF | TGTGCCAGCAGTTTAGTCCCGGGGCATGGCTACACCTTC
NA | TRBJ2-2 | TRBV20-1 | NA | CRAGDHHTGELFF | TGCAGGGCAGGGGATCACCACACCGGGGAGCTGTTTTTT
TRBD2 | TRBJ2-1 | TRBV11-2 | many | CASSSETSGGLNEQFF | TGTGCCAGCAGCTCGGAGACTAGCGGGGGCCTCAATGAGCAGTTCTTC
TRBD2 | TRBJ2-3 | TRBV2 | few | CASSSLAGGSTDTQYF | TGTGCCAGCAGTTCTCTAGCGGGGGGGAGCACAGATACGCAGTATTTT
TRBD2 | TRBJ2-5 | TRBV7-3 | NA | CASSLGGGSEETQYF | TGTGCCAGCAGCTTAGGGGGAGGGTCTGAAGAGACCCAGTACTTC
NA | TRBJ1-5 | TRBV6-1 | many | CASSDPPGYSNQPQHF | TGTGCCAGCAGTGATCCTCCTGGTTATAGCAATCAGCCCCAGCATTTT
NA | TRBJ2-2 | TRBV7-3 | few | CASSTGGTGELFF | TGTGCCAGCAGCACGGGTGGGACCGGGGAGCTGTTTTTT
TRBD2 | TRBJ2-7 | TRBV19 | NA | CASSTNFRVAGSYEQYF | TGTGCCAGTAGTACCAATTTCCGGGTAGCGGGTTCCTACGAGCAGTACTTC
NA | TRBJ1-1 | TRBV20-1 | NA | CSARARKGNTEAFF | TGCAGTGCTAGAGCGCGTAAGGGGAACACTGAAGCTTTCTTT
NA | TRBJ1-4 | TRBV6-2/TRBV6-3 | NA | CASSATFGGSHEKLFF | TGTGCCAGCAGCGCCACCTTCGGGGGGTCCCATGAAAAACTGTTTTTT
NA | TRBJ2-3 | TRBV29-1 | few | CSVPWVGSTDTQYF | TGCAGCGTCCCCTGGGTGGGGAGCACAGATACGCAGTATTTT
NA | TRBJ1-5 | TRBV7-8 | many | CASSSGPASNQPQHF | TGTGCCAGCAGCTCCGGACCAGCTTCCAATCAGCCCCAGCATTTT
NA | TRBJ2-7 | TRBV2 | many | CASRGSGTRRDEQYF | TGTGCCAGCAGGGGGTCGGGGACCCGGAGGGACGAGCAGTACTTC
NA | TRBJ2-1 | TRBV6-2/TRBV6-3 | many | CASRGVGRDYNEQFF | TGTGCCAGCAGGGGGGTTGGGAGAGACTACAATGAGCAGTTCTTC
NA | TRBJ2-7 | TRBV15 | many | CATSSERPAYEQYF | TGTGCCACCAGCAGTGAACGACCCGCCTACGAGCAGTACTTC
NA | TRBJ2-2 | TRBV5-1 | NA | CASSLASRAAGELFF | TGCGCCAGCAGCTTGGCTAGCAGAGCGGCCGGGGAGCTGTTTTTT
NA | TRBJ1-1 | TRBV20-1 | NA | CSASLSLMNTEAFF | TGCAGTGCTAGTCTGTCCCTAATGAACACTGAAGCTTTCTTT
TRBD1 | TRBJ1-1 | TRBV2 | many | CASSWGPTWDSEAFF | TGTGCCAGCAGTTGGGGACCTACATGGGACAGTGAAGCTTTCTTT
NA | TRBJ2-7 | TRBV5-1 | many | CASSLVSGSSYEQYF | TGCGCCAGCAGCTTGGTGTCGGGAAGCTCCTACGAGCAGTACTTC
NA | TRBJ2-1 | TRBV2 | many | CASSSGYNEQFF | TGTGCCAGCAGTTCCGGATACAATGAGCAGTTCTTC
NA | TRBJ2-7 | TRBV7-9 | many | CASSLANEQYF | TGTGCCAGCAGCTTAGCGAACGAGCAGTACTTC
NA | TRBJ1-4 | TRBV5-1 | NA | CASSLGAATNEKLFF | TGTGCCAGCAGCTTGGGTGCAGCAACTAATGAAAAACTGTTTTTT
NA | TRBJ1-3 | TRBV28 | many | CASSSPDGNTIYF | TGTGCCAGCAGTTCCCCAGACGGAAACACCATATATTTT
NA | TRBJ2-1 | TRBV9 | many | CASSAGGPNGEQFF | TGTGCCAGCAGCGCCGGGGGGCCTAATGGTGAGCAGTTCTTC
TRBD2 | TRBJ2-3 | TRBV9 | NA | CASSGAGVTDTQYF | TGTGCCAGCAGCGGAGCGGGGGTCACAGATACGCAGTATTTT
NA | TRBJ1-2 | TRBV24-1 | NA | CATSDGFRGYTF | TGTGCCACCAGTGATGGGTTTCGGGGCTACACCTTC
NA | TRBJ2-1 | TRBV11-2 | NA | CASSLGPARGQFF | TGTGCCAGCAGCTTGGGTCCGGCACGAGGGCAGTTCTTC
NA | TRBJ2-7 | TRBV5-6 | NA | CASSLGPGIFSYEQYF | TGTGCCAGCAGCTTGGGGCCGGGGATTTTCTCCTACGAGCAGTACTTC
NA | TRBJ2-7 | TRBV7-9 | NA | CASSTKGGYEQYF | TGTGCCAGCAGCACAAAAGGGGGCTACGAGCAGTACTTC
NA | TRBJ1-2 | TRBV24-1 | many | CATSDSYRDYGYTF | TGTGCCACCAGTGATTCTTACAGGGACTATGGCTACACCTTC
NA | TRBJ1-6 | TRBV30 | few | CAWSKSRDNSPLHF | TGTGCCTGGAGCAAGAGCAGGGATAATTCACCCCTCCACTTT
TRBD1 | TRBJ1-2 | TRBV12-3/TRBV12-4 | NA | CASSVDRVGGYTF | TGTGCCAGCAGTGTCGACAGGGTGGGCGGCTACACCTTC
NA | TRBJ2-2 | TRBV6-1 | few | CASTLERSTGELFF | TGTGCCAGCACCCTGGAACGTTCCACCGGGGAGCTGTTTTTT
NA | TRBJ1-2 | TRBV3-1 | many | CASSQEPRSYGYTF | TGTGCCAGCAGCCAAGAGCCCCGATCCTATGGCTACACCTTC
NA | TRBJ1-1 | TRBV20-1 | many | CSARVWDVKNTEAFF | TGCAGTGCTAGAGTTTGGGACGTGAAGAACACTGAAGCTTTCTTT
NA | TRBJ2-3 | TRBV14 | many | CASSQVRGTVQYF | TGTGCCAGCAGCCAAGTTCGCGGGACAGTGCAGTATTTT
NA | TRBJ2-2 | TRBV30 | many | CAWSLLDTGELFF | TGTGCCTGGAGTTTATTGGACACCGGGGAGCTGTTTTTT
TRBD2 | TRBJ2-5 | TRBV5-8 | NA | CASSLREGSETQYF | TGTGCCAGCAGCTTGAGGGAGGGGTCGGAGACCCAGTACTTC
NA | TRBJ1-1 | TRBV2 | NA | CASSAQGQGTEAFF | TGTGCCAGCAGCGCCCAGGGGCAGGGCACTGAAGCTTTCTTT
NA | TRBJ2-2 | TRBV12-3/TRBV12-4 | few | CASSRARGGAGELFF | TGTGCCAGCAGTCGCGCCAGGGGTGGGGCCGGGGAGCTGTTTTTT
NA | TRBJ1-1 | TRBV11-2 | few | CASSLAGAWEAFF | TGTGCCAGCAGCTTAGCGGGGGCGTGGGAAGCTTTCTTT
NA | TRBJ1-2 | TRBV28 | many | CASSLGAGHYGYTF | TGTGCCAGCAGTTTGGGGGCGGGGCACTATGGCTACACCTTC
NA | TRBJ2-1 | TRBV30 | many | CAWTSKGQGSASEQFF | TGTGCCTGGACCTCAAAGGGGCAGGGGTCTGCGAGTGAGCAGTTCTTC
NA | TRBJ2-1 | TRBV6-2/TRBV6-3 | many | CASTNRGNEQFF | TGTGCCAGCACCAACAGAGGGAATGAGCAGTTCTTC
NA | TRBJ1-1 | TRBV3-1 | many | CASSARGGQGTEAFF | TGTGCCAGCAGCGCCAGGGGAGGGCAAGGCACTGAAGCTTTCTTT
NA | TRBJ2-1 | TRBV2 | NA | CASTQGRSYNEQFF | TGTGCCAGCACGCAGGGGCGATCCTACAATGAGCAGTTCTTC